This TCR beta chain emerged from a study of identical twins' blood T cells. Notes on the study in general: Even for out-of-frame TCRbeta, twins reportedly shared V gene usage much more than unrelated donors.

This clonotype was counted between two and nine times. The antigen remains unidentified. All three twin pairs grew up together with likely shared infections and vaccines. This CDR3 region has 14 residues. Germline values: CDR1 DFQATT, CDR2 SNEGSKA (reference sequence). V was trimmed by 7 bases and J by 8 bases, leaving 20 bases between them. Per the original data handling: Per-library CDR3 reads ranged about 2 to 3.6 million; clonotypes, ~85,000 to ~500,000. TCRdb reprocessed the 5' RACE reads with MiXCR, giving one entry per CDR3 protein. The V and J calls were not made by the authors but by TCRdb's processing. The profile shows 350,000 to 400,000 distinct CDR3 sequences, 28% of them singletons.

The TCR was taken from a woman aged 18-49 years in good health. Sequenced material: PBMCs. This chain connects TRBV20-1 to TRBJ2-2, with a weak D call TRBD2 (5 bases). The CDR3: CSVEKGASGGELFF. The CDR3 nucleotides read TGCAGTGTAGAGAAGGGAGCCAGCGGTGGGGAGCTGTTTTTT.